These 21 T cell receptor beta chains came from one sample sequenced in a study of beta chain features in type 1 diabetes. Study-level results: TCRB CDR3s were moderately but significantly shorter in Type 1 diabetes patients in all four CD4+ subsets.

The antigens these receptors bind are not known. Sequencing targeted expressed TCRB transcripts, as all isolated RNA had been reverse transcribed. Repertoires were generated with immunoSEQ multiplex PCR, while TCRdb's copy carries only in-frame clones and drops some. The sample consists of a few hundred thousand clones, around 9.6% of them appearing once. Sequenced: central memory CD4+ T cells from blood. The receptors were sampled from a man aged 30 to 39 with type 1 diabetes.

This chain connects TRBV9 to TRBJ2-3, with 8 bases lining up with TRBD1. The V gene end was trimmed by 0 bases and the J gene end by 5 bases; junction bases not matched to a gene: 5. This CDR3 spans 15 amino acids. Per the germline V gene, CDR1 is SGDLS and CDR2 is YYNGEE. The CDR3 loop reads CASSVAPGGVDTQYF. The CDR3 DNA is TGTGCCAGCAGCGTAGCTCCAGGGGGCGTAGATACGCAGTATTTT. The full variable domain, in which reference TRBV9 and TRBJ2-3 provide the parts outside the CDR3, is DSGVTQTPKHLITATGQRVTLRCSPRSGDLSVYWYQQSLDQGLQFLIQYYNGEERAKGNILERFSAQQFPDLHSELNLSSLELGDSALYFCASSVAPGGVDTQYFGPGTRLTVL.

The chain employs TRBV7-2 and TRBJ1-4; maybe TRBD1 (5 bases). In germline, CDR1 is SGHTA, CDR2 FQGNSA. V was shortened by 1 base and J by 4 bases, with 10 bases between the two germline ends. The CDR3 runs 15 residues. The CDR3 DNA sequence: TGTGCCAGCAGCTTAGTCGGGGGTAGTAATGAAAAACTGTTTTTT. As protein: CASSLVGGSNEKLFF.

This clone was recorded at least ten times. The CDR3 is CSGRNAKRLGGAGETQYF. In DNA, the CDR3 is TGCAGCGGCCGGAATGCTAAACGACTAGGGGGCGCAGGAGAGACCCAGTACTTC. The chain links TRBV29-1 to TRBJ2-5, with D possibly being TRBD1 (7 bases). Germline V gene sequence: CDR1 SQVTM, CDR2 ANQGSEA. The CDR3 is made up of 18 amino acids. Trimming shortened V by 7 bases and J by 4 bases, and 31 bases separated the two germline ends.

V is TRBV29-1 and J is TRBJ2-5; D assignment may be TRBD1 or TRBD2 (5 bases each). TRBJ2-7 matches the DNA end more closely, so the J call is doubtful. The CDR3 has 11 amino acids. Germline CDR1 reads SQVTM; CDR2 reads ANQGSEA. CDR3 amino acids: CSVRLGDEQYF. The CDR3 DNA sequence: TGCAGCGTCCGATTGGGGGACGAGCAGTACTTC.

This clone was recorded a few times. The CDR3 reads CASGFYEQYF. The CDR3 DNA sequence: TGTGCCAGTGGCTTCTACGAGCAGTACTTC. The chain couples TRBV28 to TRBJ2-7, with unresolved D. Germline V lookup: CDR1 MDHEN, CDR2 SYDVKM. The CDR3 sequence is 10 residues long. Between the trimmed V and J ends, which lost 9 bases and 3 bases, there was a span of 6 bases.

The V and J genes are TRBV6-5 and TRBJ1-1; D is unclear. Germline CDR1 MNHEY, CDR2 SVGAGI. There are 11 residues in the CDR3. The V end was cut by 2 bases, the J end by 5 bases, with 3 bases between. The CDR3 sequence is CASSYETEAFF. The CDR3 DNA reads as TGTGCCAGCAGTTACGAGACTGAAGCTTTCTTT.

The V call is TRBV7-9, the J call TRBJ2-2; possible D gene TRBD2, 5 bases. Germline values: CDR1 SEHNR, CDR2 FQNEAQ (reference sequence). The CDR3 contains 16 residues. The ends were cut back, 7 bases at V and 3 bases at J, with 18 bases in the middle. DNA for the CDR3: TGTGCCAGCACCCTTAACGGGGAAGTGTACACCGGGGAGCTGTTTTTT. Its translation: CASTLNGEVYTGELFF.

The rearrangement uses TRBV4-2 and TRBJ2-2, with D maybe TRBD1 (5 bases). The ends were cut back, 4 bases at V and 1 base at J, with 16 bases in the middle. This CDR3 contains 17 residues. Germline assignment: CDR1 LGHNA and CDR2 YNFKEQ. The DNA for the CDR3 is TGTGCCAGCAGCCCGGCAGGCTGGACAAGGAACACCGGGGAGCTGTTTTTT. This sequence encodes CASSPAGWTRNTGELFF.

V usage is TRBV10-2 and J usage is TRBJ2-7; 7 bases line up with TRBD2. CDR1 is WSHSY, CDR2 SAAADI, per germline. J lost 2 bases, V lost 6 bases, and 13 bases had no gene match. The CDR3 runs to 16 residues. CDR3: CASSPGGEGGAYEQYF. DNA for the CDR3: TGCGCCAGCAGCCCCGGCGGGGAGGGCGGGGCCTACGAGCAGTACTTC.

There are a few counts of this clone. V gene TRBV5-4 combines with J gene TRBJ2-2; 9 nucleotides match TRBD1. Germline V gene lookup returns CDR1 SGHNT and CDR2 YYREEE (reference sequence). The trim removed 4 bases at V and 4 bases at J, leaving 5 bases unmatched. This CDR3 has 15 residues. The CDR3 is CASSGQGTTTGELFF. DNA for the CDR3: TGTGCCAGCAGCGGACAGGGGACAACCACCGGGGAGCTGTTTTTT. The entire variable domain, with the rest obtained from reference TRBV5-4 and TRBJ2-2, is as follows: ETGVTQSPTHLIKTRGQQVTLRCSSQSGHNTVSWYQQALGQGPQFIFQYYREEENGRGNFPPRFSGLQFPNYSSELNVNALELDDSALYLCASSGQGTTTGELFFGEGSRLTVL.

This clone has only a few counts. This rearrangement joins TRBV5-8 to TRBJ1-4; maybe TRBD1 (6 bases). CDR3 length: 17 residues. The V gene's germline CDR1 is SGHTS and CDR2 YDEGEE. Trimming stripped 1 base from V and 0 bases from J, with 13 bases between. For the CDR3, the DNA is TGTGCCAGCAGCTTGTTCGGCAGGGGCGCAACTAATGAAAAACTGTTTTTT. Translated: CASSLFGRGATNEKLFF.

The rearrangement links TRBV6-5 to TRBJ2-1, with 11 bases aligning to TRBD1. Germline CDR1 is MNHEY and CDR2 is SVGAGI. The CDR3 has 13 amino acids. After removal of 6 bases from V and 7 bases from J, the junction contained 2 bases not matched to a gene. The chain's CDR3 is CASRRDRGNEQFF. CDR3 bases: TGTGCCAGCAGAAGGGACAGGGGGAATGAGCAGTTCTTC.

This clone was observed once. This chain connects TRBV7-2 to TRBJ2-1; 11 bases are shared with TRBD2. CDR3 size: 16 residues. Losses at the gene ends were 6 bases for V and 5 bases for J; bases not matched to a gene: 9. Germline assignment: CDR1 SGHTA and CDR2 FQGNSA. CDR3 sequence: CASRKVTSGIDNEQFF. CDR3 bases: TGTGCCAGCAGGAAGGTGACTAGCGGGATAGACAATGAGCAGTTCTTC.

The sample holds a few counts of this clone. V is TRBV6-6 and J is TRBJ1-3; no firm D call. The CDR3 extends over 15 amino acids. Germline CDR1 and CDR2: MNHNY and SVGAGI (reference sequence). V was pared by 0 bases and J by 0 bases, with 6 bases between. CDR3 DNA: TGTGCCAGCAGTTACTCTGGAATCTCTGGAAACACCATATATTTT. This translates into CASSYSGISGNTIYF.

The gene calls are TRBV7-9 and TRBJ1-1; 7 nucleotides match TRBD1. The CDR3 runs 15 residues. Germline-derived CDR1 and CDR2 are SEHNR and FQNEAQ (reference sequence). V gave up 6 bases and J gave up 0 bases; unmatched junction bases: 7. The chain's CDR3 is CASSRTGTVNTEAFF. CDR3 nucleotide sequence: TGTGCCAGCAGTCGGACCGGGACAGTGAACACTGAAGCTTTCTTT.

This clone has a handful of counts. The rearrangement links TRBV11-2 to TRBJ2-5; 10 bases line up with TRBD2. The CDR3 sequence is 17 residues long. Germline loops: CDR1 SGHAT, CDR2 FQNNGV. Trimming removed 5 bases from V and 2 bases from J; junction bases left unmatched: 11. The CDR3 protein is CASSPGASGSGQETQYF. CDR3 in DNA: TGTGCCAGCAGCCCAGGTGCTAGCGGGAGTGGGCAAGAGACCCAGTACTTC.

The V call is TRBV30, the J call TRBJ1-5; TRBD1 matches 7 bases. This CDR3 region has 12 residues. The germline gives CDR1 GTSNPN, CDR2 SVGIG (reference sequence). V shed 5 bases and J 3 bases; nucleotides not matched to a gene: 1. CDR3 DNA sequence: TGTGCCTGGGACAGGGACAATCAGCCCCAGCATTTT. This sequence encodes CAWDRDNQPQHF.

This clone was detected only a few times. The chain recombines TRBV7-2 with TRBJ2-7; tentative D call: TRBD1 (5 bases). This CDR3 has 13 residues. V shed 2 bases and J shed 2 bases, with 7 bases lying between them. Per germline, CDR1 SGHTA and CDR2 FQGNSA. For the CDR3, the DNA is TGTGCCAGCAGCTTACAGGGCCCCTACGAGCAGTACTTC. Its translation is CASSLQGPYEQYF.

V usage is TRBV11-2 and J usage is TRBJ1-3, with D tentatively TRBD1 (6 bases). Germline values: CDR1 SGHAT, CDR2 FQNNGV. CDR3 size: 17 residues. V lost 2 bases and J lost 4, with 18 bases in between. CDR3 residues: CASSLNLGTSGGNTIYF. DNA for the CDR3: TGTGCCAGCAGCTTAAATTTAGGGACATCTGGGGGAAACACCATATATTTT.

In its sample, this clone was seen a few times. The J gene is TRBJ2-4, the V gene TRBV5-5, with D tentatively TRBD1 (6 bases). Germline CDR1 reads SGHKS; CDR2 reads YYEKEE (reference sequence). The CDR3 is 15 amino acids. Trimming took 2 bases from V and 9 from J, leaving 18 bases between them. The CDR3 reads CASSFSRQAESIQYF. The CDR3 region has the DNA TGTGCCAGCAGCTTCTCCAGACAGGCGGAGAGCATTCAGTACTTC.

This clone came up many times. This chain joins TRBV7-2 and TRBJ2-7; 9 bases are a match to TRBD1. The V and J ends lost 4 bases and 2 bases, in that order; junction bases with no gene match: 9. This CDR3 region has 16 residues. Germline CDR1 is SGHTA and CDR2 is FQGNSA. The CDR3 spells CASSSSGTGIPYEQYF. The CDR3 DNA is TGTGCCAGCAGCTCGTCCGGGACAGGGATCCCCTACGAGCAGTACTTC.